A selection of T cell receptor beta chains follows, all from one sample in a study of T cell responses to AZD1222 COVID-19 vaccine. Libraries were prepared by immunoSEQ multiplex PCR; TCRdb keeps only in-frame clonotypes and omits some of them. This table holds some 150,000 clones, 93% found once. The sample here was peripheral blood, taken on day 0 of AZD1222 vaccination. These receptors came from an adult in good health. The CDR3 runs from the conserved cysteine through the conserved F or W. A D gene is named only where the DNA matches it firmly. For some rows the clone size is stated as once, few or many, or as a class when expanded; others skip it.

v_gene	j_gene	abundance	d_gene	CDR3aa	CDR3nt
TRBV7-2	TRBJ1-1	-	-	CASSRSEDTEAFF	TGTGCCAGCAGCCGTTCGGAAGACACTGAAGCTTTCTTT
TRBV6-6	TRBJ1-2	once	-	CASSPVGGQSGYTF	TGTGCCAGCAGTCCTGTAGGCGGACAGTCGGGCTACACCTTC
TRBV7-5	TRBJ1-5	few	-	CAVRANSNQPQHF	TGTGCCGTACGAGCTAACTCCAATCAGCCCCAGCATTTT
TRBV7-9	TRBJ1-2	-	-	CASSSQGLNNYGYTF	TGTGCCAGCTCCTCTCAGGGTTTAAATAACTATGGCTACACCTTC
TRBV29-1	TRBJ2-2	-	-	CSVEGTTGKAGELFF	TGCAGCGTTGAAGGGACTACGGGGAAAGCCGGGGAGCTGTTTTTT
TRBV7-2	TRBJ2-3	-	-	CASSPLEVDTQYF	TGTGCCAGCAGCCCCCTGGAAGTAGATACGCAGTATTTT
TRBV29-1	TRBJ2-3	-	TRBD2	CSVGALAGATSRTDTQYF	TGCAGCGTTGGAGCACTAGCGGGGGCGACTAGCCGCACAGATACGCAGTATTTT
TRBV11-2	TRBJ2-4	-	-	CASSHPMGIQYF	TGTGCCAGCAGCCACCCCATGGGCATTCAGTACTTC
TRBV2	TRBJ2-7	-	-	CASSRPSPEQYF	TGTGCCAGCAGTAGGCCCAGCCCCGAGCAGTACTTC
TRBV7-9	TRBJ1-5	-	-	CASSLVGGGEHF	TGTGCCAGCAGCTTAGTCGGAGGGGGGGAGCATTTT
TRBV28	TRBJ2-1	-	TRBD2	CASRGSGGAFEQFF	TGTGCCAGCAGGGGTAGCGGGGGGGCCTTTGAGCAGTTCTTC
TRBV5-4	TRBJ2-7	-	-	CASSVYRDAYEQYF	TGTGCCAGCAGCGTCTACAGGGACGCCTACGAGCAGTACTTC
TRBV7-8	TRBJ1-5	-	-	CASSPGPSNQPQHF	TGTGCCAGCAGCCCTGGACCGAGCAATCAGCCCCAGCATTTT
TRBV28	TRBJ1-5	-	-	CASSLRSTGFEQPQHF	TGTGCCAGCAGTTTACGATCCACAGGGTTCGAACAGCCCCAGCATTTT
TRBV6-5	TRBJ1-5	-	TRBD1	CASTDRGNQPQHF	TGTGCCAGCACCGACAGGGGCAATCAGCCCCAGCATTTT
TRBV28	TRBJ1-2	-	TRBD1	CASSSGQGRSGYTF	TGTGCCAGCAGTTCCGGACAGGGGAGGTCTGGCTACACCTTC
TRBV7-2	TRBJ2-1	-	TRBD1	CASSLERTGGVMPFF	TGTGCCAGCAGCTTAGAAAGGACAGGGGGCGTCATGCCTTTCTTC
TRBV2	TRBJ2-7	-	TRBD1	CASREQGAKYEQYF	TGTGCCAGCAGAGAGCAGGGGGCTAAGTACGAGCAGTACTTC
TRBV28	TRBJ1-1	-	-	CASRLSSRRLEAFF	TGTGCCAGCAGGCTATCTTCCCGACGGTTAGAAGCTTTCTTT
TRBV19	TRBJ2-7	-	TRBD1	CATSRDSSYEQYF	TGTGCCACCTCCCGGGACAGCTCCTACGAGCAGTACTTC
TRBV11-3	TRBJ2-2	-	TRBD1	CASSLSPPGQVNGELFF	TGTGCCAGCAGCTTAAGTCCACCGGGACAGGTGAACGGGGAGCTGTTTTTT
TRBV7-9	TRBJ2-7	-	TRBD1	CASRQGTYEQYF	TGTGCCAGCCGACAGGGAACCTACGAGCAGTACTTC
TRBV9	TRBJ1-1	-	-	CASSVRSGVPNTEAFF	TGTGCCAGCAGCGTCCGCTCAGGGGTTCCGAACACTGAAGCTTTCTTT
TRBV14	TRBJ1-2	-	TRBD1	CASSQTTGDGYTF	TGTGCCAGCAGCCAGACCACAGGGGATGGCTACACCTTC
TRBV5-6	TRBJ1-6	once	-	CASSLVGSPLHF	TGTGCCAGCAGCTTGGTGGGTTCACCCCTCCACTTT
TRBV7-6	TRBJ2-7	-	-	CASSNGPQGGTYEQYF	TGTGCCAGCAGCAACGGGCCTCAGGGCGGTACCTACGAGCAGTACTTC
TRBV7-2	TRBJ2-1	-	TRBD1	CASSGTGTGIYNEQFF	TGTGCCAGCAGCGGCACCGGGACAGGGATCTACAATGAGCAGTTCTTC
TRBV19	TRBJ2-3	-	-	CATTNVGGRGADTQYF	TGTGCCACTACTAATGTCGGGGGGCGAGGGGCAGATACGCAGTATTTT
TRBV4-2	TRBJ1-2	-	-	CASSPQGTYGYTF	TGTGCCAGCAGCCCGCAGGGGACCTATGGCTACACCTTC
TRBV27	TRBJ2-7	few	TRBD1	CASSSRTGGYEQYF	TGTGCCAGCAGTTCCCGGACAGGGGGCTACGAGCAGTACTTC
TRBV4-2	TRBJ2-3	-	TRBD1	CASSQNFGQGGTDTQYF	TGTGCCAGCAGCCAAAACTTTGGACAGGGGGGCACAGATACGCAGTATTTT
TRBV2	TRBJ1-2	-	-	CASTRLLSGYTF	TGTGCCAGCACCCGATTGCTCTCGGGCTACACCTTC
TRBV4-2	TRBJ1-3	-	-	CASSQDSGSSGNTIYF	TGTGCCAGCAGCCAAGATAGCGGCAGCTCTGGAAACACCATATATTTT
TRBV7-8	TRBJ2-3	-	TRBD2	CASSFERGGDTQYF	TGTGCCAGCAGCTTTGAGCGGGGTGGAGATACGCAGTATTTT
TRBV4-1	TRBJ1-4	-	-	CASSQAPGRGGNEKLFF	TGCGCCAGCAGCCAAGCGCCCGGACGGGGTGGAAATGAAAAACTGTTTTTT
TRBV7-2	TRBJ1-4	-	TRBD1	CASSHRGQSEKLFF	TGTGCCAGCAGCCACAGGGGGCAGAGTGAAAAACTGTTTTTT
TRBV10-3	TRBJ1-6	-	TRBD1	CAIRQGIDSPLHF	TGTGCCATCCGACAGGGAATCGATTCACCCCTCCACTTT
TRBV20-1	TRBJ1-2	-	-	CTGQTDYGYTF	TGCACTGGACAGACAGACTATGGCTACACCTTC
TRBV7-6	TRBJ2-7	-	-	CASSLEGSPSYEQYF	TGTGCCAGCAGCTTAGAGGGGTCCCCGTCCTACGAGCAGTACTTC
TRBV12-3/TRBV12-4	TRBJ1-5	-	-	CASSFVDQPQHF	TGTGCCAGCAGTTTCGTGGATCAGCCCCAGCATTTT
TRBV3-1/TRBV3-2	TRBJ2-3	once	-	CASSQGGVGDTQYF	TGTGCCAGCAGCCAAGGGGGAGTTGGGGATACGCAGTATTTT
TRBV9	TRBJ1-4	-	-	CASSVRAAATNEKLFF	TGTGCCAGCAGCGTACGGGCGGCCGCAACTAATGAAAAACTGTTTTTT
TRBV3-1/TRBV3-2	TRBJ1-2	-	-	CASSQGFCSGPIYNDAGYTF	TGTGCCAGCAGCCAAGGGTTTTGTTCAGGACCTATTTATAATGATGCTGGCTACACCTTC
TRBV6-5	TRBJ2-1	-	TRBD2	CASIRTRGGLNEQFF	TGTGCCAGCATAAGAACTCGGGGGGGCCTTAATGAGCAGTTCTTC
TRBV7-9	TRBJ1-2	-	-	CASSLGERGTF	TGTGCCAGCAGCTTAGGAGAGAGGGGGACCTTC
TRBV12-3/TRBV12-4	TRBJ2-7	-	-	CASSSLGHEQYF	TGTGCCAGCAGTTCGCTAGGGCACGAGCAGTACTTC
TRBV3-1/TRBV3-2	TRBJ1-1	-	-	CASSQLRTMNTEAFF	TGTGCCAGCAGCCAATTGAGGACAATGAACACTGAAGCTTTCTTT
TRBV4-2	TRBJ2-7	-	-	CASSPLRSSSYEQYF	TGTGCCAGCAGCCCCCTCAGGTCGAGCTCCTACGAGCAGTACTTC
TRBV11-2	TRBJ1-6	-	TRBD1	CASSPRQGPNSPLHF	TGTGCCAGCAGCCCCCGACAGGGACCTAATTCACCCCTCCACTTT
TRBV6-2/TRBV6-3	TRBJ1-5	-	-	CASSRGGFSNQPQHF	TGTGCCAGCAGCCGGGGAGGTTTTAGCAATCAGCCCCAGCATTTT
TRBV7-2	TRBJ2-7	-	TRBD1	CASSLGTGTSYEQYF	TGTGCCAGCAGCTTGGGGACAGGGACCTCCTACGAGCAGTACTTC
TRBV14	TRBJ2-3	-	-	CASSQALGGPGDTQYF	TGTGCCAGCAGCCAAGCTCTCGGGGGGCCTGGAGATACGCAGTATTTT
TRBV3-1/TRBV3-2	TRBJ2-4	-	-	CASSQGGARAGSKNIQYF	TGTGCCAGCAGCCAAGGGGGAGCCCGAGCTGGGTCCAAAAACATTCAGTACTTC
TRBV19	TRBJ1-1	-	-	CASSIVGHNVAFF	TGTGCCAGTAGTATAGTCGGGCACAACGTAGCTTTCTTT
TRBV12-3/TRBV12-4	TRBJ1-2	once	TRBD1	CASSPGQYYGYTF	TGTGCCAGCAGTCCGGGACAGTACTATGGCTACACCTTC